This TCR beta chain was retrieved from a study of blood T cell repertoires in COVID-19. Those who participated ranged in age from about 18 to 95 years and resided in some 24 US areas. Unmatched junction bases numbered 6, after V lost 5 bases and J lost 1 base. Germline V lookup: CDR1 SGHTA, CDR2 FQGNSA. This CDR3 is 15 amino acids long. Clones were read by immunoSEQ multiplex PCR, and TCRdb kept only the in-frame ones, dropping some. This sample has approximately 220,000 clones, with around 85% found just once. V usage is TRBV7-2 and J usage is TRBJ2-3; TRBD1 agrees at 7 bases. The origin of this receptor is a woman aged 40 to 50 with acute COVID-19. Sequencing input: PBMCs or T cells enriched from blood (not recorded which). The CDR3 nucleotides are TGTGCCAGCAGCCCTCGGGGACAGCGCACAGATACGCAGTATTTT. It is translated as CASSPRGQRTDTQYF.